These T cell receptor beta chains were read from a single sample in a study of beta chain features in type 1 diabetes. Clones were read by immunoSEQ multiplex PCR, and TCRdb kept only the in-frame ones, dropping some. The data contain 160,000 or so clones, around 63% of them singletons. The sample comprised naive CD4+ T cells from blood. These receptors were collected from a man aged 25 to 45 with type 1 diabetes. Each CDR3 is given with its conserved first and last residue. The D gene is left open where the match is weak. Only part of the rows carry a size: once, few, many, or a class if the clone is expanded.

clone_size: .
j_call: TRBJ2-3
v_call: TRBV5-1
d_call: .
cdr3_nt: TGCGCCAGCAGCTTGGAGTGGGATACGCAGTATTTT
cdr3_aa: CASSLEWDTQYF

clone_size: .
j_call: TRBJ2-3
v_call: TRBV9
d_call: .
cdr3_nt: TGTGCCAGCAGCGAACGGGTCTCTGCTACGCAGTATTTT
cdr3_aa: CASSERVSATQYF

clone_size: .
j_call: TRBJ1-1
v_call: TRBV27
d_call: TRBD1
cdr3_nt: TGTGCCAGCAGTTGGACAGGGGGCACTGAAGCTTTCTTT
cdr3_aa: CASSWTGGTEAFF

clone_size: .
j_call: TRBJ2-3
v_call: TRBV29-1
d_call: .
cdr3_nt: TGCAGCGTTGGACAGATCACAGATACGCAGTATTTT
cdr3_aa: CSVGQITDTQYF

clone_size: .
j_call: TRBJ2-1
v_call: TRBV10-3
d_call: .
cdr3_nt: TGTGCCATCAGCAGCCAGTACAATGAGCAGTTCTTC
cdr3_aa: CAISSQYNEQFF

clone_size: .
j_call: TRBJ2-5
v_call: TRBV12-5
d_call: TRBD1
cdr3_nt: TGTGCTAGTGGTCGCGGACAGGCCCAAGAGACCCAGTACTTC
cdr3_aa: CASGRGQAQETQYF

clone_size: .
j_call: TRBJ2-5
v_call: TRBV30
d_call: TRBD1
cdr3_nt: TGTGCCTGGTGGGACAGGGGAGAGACCCAGTACTTC
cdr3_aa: CAWWDRGETQYF

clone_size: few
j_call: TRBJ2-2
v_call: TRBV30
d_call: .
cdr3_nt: TGTGCCATGTCACCGGGGCAGACCGGAGGGGAGCTGTTTTTT
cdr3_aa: CAMSPGQTGGELFF

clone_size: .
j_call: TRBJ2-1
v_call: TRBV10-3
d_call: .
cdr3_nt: TGTGCCATCACCTCACAGGGCAATGAGCAGTTCTTC
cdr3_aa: CAITSQGNEQFF

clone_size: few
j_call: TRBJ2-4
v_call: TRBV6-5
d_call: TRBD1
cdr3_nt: TGTGCCAGCAGTTCCCTGGGACAGGGGCAGATCATTCAGTACTTC
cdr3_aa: CASSSLGQGQIIQYF

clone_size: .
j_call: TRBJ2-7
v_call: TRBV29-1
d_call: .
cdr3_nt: TGCAGCGCTGGACAGACCTACGAGCAGTACTTC
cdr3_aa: CSAGQTYEQYF

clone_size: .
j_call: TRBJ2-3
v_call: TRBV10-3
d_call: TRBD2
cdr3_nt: TGTGCCATCAGTGAACTGGCGGGGGGAAGCACAGATACGCAGTATTTT
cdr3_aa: CAISELAGGSTDTQYF

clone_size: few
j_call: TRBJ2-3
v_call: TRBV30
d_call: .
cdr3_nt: TGTGCCTGGAGTGTGGTAGTTCAAGATACGCAGTATTTT
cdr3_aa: CAWSVVVQDTQYF

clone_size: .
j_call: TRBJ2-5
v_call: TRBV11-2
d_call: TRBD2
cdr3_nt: TGTGCCAGCAGCTACCAAATCGCGGGGGGCCAAGAGACCCAGTACTTC
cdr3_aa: CASSYQIAGGQETQYF

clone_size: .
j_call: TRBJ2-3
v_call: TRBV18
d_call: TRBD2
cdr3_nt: TGTGCCAGCTCACGACAAAGCGGGGGGACAATCACAGATACGCAGTATTTT
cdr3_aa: CASSRQSGGTITDTQYF

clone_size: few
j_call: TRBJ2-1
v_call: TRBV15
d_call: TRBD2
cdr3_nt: TGTGCCACCAGCGGACCGGGACTAGGGGACAATGAGCAGTTCTTC
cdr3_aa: CATSGPGLGDNEQFF

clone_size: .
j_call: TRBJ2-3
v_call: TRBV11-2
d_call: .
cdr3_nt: TGTGCCAGCAGCTTAGATTCCCGGACAGTTAGCACAGATACGCAGTATTTT
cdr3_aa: CASSLDSRTVSTDTQYF

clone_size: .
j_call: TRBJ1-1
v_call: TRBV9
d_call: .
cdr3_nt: TGTGCCAGCAGCGTAGGATCTCGAACTGAAGCTTTCTTT
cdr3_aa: CASSVGSRTEAFF

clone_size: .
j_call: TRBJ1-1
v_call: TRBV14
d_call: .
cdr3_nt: TGTGCCAGCAGCCACTTTACAGGCGGATTATTAGCGAACACTGAAGCTTTCTTT
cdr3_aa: CASSHFTGGLLANTEAFF

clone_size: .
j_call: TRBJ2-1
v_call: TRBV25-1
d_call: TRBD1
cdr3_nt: TGTGCCAGCAGTGAGAACAGGGGAGTCTACAATGAGCAGTTCTTC
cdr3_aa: CASSENRGVYNEQFF

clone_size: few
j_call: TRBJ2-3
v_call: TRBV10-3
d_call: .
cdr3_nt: TGTGCCACCCGACACACAGATACGCAGTATTTT
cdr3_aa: CATRHTDTQYF

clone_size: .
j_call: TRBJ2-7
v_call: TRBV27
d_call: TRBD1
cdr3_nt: TGTGCCAGCAGTGCGTCGGGGACAGGCCCACACTTC
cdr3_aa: CASSASGTGPHF

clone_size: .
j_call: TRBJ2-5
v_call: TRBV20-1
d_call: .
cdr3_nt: TGCAGTGCTAGAAACCAAGAGACCCAGTACTTC
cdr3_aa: CSARNQETQYF

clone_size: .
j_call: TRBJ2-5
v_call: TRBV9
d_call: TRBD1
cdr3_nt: TGTGCCAGCAGCGGAGGACAGGGGCGACAAGAGACCCAGTACTTC
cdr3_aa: CASSGGQGRQETQYF

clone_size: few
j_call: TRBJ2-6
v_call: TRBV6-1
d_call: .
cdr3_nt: TGTGCCAGCAGTGCCACAACAGGGCTCTCTGGGGCCAACGTCCTGACTTTC
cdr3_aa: CASSATTGLSGANVLTF

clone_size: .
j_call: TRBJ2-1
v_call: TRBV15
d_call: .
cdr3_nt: TGTGCCACCAGCAGAGGAGGAACGGAGCAGTTCTTC
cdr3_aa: CATSRGGTEQFF

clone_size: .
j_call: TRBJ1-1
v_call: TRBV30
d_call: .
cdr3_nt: TGTGCCTGGAGTGTACGCGGCACTGAAGCTTTCTTT
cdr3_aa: CAWSVRGTEAFF

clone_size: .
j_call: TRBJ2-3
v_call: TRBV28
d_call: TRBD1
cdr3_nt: TGTGCCAGCAAACCGGGACAGATCACAGATACGCAGTATTTT
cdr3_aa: CASKPGQITDTQYF

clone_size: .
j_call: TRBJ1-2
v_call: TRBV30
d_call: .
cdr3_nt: TGTGCCTGGAGTGTAGAACCGAGCTACACCTTC
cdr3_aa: CAWSVEPSYTF

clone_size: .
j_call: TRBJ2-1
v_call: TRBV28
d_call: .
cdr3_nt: TGTGCCAGCAGTTTGAGGGGACCGGAATTACAGGAGCAGTTCTTC
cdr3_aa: CASSLRGPELQEQFF

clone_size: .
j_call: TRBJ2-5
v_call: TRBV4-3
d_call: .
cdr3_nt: TGCGCCAGCAGCCCCGGAAATCAAGAGACCCAGTACTTC
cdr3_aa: CASSPGNQETQYF

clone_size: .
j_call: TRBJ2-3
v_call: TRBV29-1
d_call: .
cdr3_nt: TGCGGTGGGCGATTTGACACAGATACGCAGTATTTT
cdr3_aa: CGGRFDTDTQYF

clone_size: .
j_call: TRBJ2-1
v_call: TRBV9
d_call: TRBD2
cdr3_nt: TGTGCCAGCAGCGTTCCTAGCGGGGGGTCCAATGAGCAGTTCTTC
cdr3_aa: CASSVPSGGSNEQFF

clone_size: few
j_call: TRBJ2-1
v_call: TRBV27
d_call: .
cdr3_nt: TGTGCCAGCAACCGGGGTAATGAGCAGTTCTTC
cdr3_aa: CASNRGNEQFF

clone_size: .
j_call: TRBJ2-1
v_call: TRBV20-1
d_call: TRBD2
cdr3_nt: TGCAGTGCCGAACTAGCGGGGGGATGGTTCTTC
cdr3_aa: CSAELAGGWFF

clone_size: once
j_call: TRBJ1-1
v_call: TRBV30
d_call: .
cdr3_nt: TGTGCCTGGAAAGGGTCTACGAACACTGAAGCTTTCTTT
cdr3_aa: CAWKGSTNTEAFF

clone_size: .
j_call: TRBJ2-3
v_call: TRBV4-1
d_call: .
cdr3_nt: TGCGCCAGCAGCCAAGATAAGGGGACAGATACGCAGTATTTT
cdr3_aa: CASSQDKGTDTQYF

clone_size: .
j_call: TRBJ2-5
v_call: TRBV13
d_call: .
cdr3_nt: TGTGCCAGCATGTCTGAAGCGGGCGGCCTTGTGGAGACCCAGTACTTC
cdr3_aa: CASMSEAGGLVETQYF

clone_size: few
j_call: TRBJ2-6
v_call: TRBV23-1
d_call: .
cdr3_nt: TGCGCCAGCAGTCAATCGAGGGCAGACTTAAACTCTGGGGCCAACGTCCTGACTTTC
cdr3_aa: CASSQSRADLNSGANVLTF

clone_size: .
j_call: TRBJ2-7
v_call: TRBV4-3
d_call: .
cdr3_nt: TGCGCCAGCAGCCTATACCAGGCATTCGGGGGAAACTACGAGCAGTACTTC
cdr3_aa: CASSLYQAFGGNYEQYF

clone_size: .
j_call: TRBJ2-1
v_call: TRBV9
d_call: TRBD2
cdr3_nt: TGTGCCAGCAGCGTAGGAGGGCTAGCGGGCGACAATGAGCAGTTCTTC
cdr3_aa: CASSVGGLAGDNEQFF

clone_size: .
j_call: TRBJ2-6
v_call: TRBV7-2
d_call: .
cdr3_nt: TGTGCCAGCAGCTTAAGGGCCAACGTCCTGACTTTC
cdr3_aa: CASSLRANVLTF

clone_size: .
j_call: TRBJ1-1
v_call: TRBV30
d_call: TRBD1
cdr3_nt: TGTGCCTGGAGTACAGGGGGAACTGAAGCTTTCTTT
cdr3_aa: CAWSTGGTEAFF

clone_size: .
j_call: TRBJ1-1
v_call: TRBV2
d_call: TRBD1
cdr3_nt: TGTGCCAGCAGACCCGGACAGGCGTCCACTGAAGCTTTCTTT
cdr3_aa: CASRPGQASTEAFF

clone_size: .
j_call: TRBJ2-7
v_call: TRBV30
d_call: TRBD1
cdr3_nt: TGTGCCTTAACAGGGGCCTACGAGCAGTACTTC
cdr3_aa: CALTGAYEQYF